This passage covers 2 T cell receptor beta chains from one sample sequenced in a study of T cell responses to AZD1222 COVID-19 vaccine. The repertoire was sequenced with immunoSEQ multiplex PCR; TCRdb's copy has only in-frame clones and lacks some. The data show tens of thousands of clones, about nine tenths seen once. Specimen: peripheral blood, collected on day 0 of AZD1222 vaccination. These receptors all come from an adult in good health.

The V gene is TRBV5-1, the J gene TRBJ2-7; TRBD2 agrees at 13 bases. The CDR3 has 15 amino acids. V lost 3 bases to trimming and J lost 3 bases; unmatched junction nucleotides: 3. Germline CDR1 SGHRS, CDR2 YFSETQ. The CDR3 DNA reads TGCGCCAGCAGCTCCTGGACTAGCGGGGGCTACGAGCAGTACTTC. Its translation: CASSSWTSGGYEQYF.

The chain couples TRBV3-1 (or the pseudogene TRBV3-2) to TRBJ1-5; D may be TRBD1 (6 bases). Germline CDR1 LGHDT, CDR2 YNNKEL (reference sequence). Trimming cost V 1 base and J 7 bases, with 14 bases left between them. This CDR3 contains 15 residues. CDR3 loop: CASSQVVQGRQPQHF. The DNA of the CDR3 is TGTGCCAGCAGCCAAGTAGTTCAGGGGCGCCAGCCCCAGCATTTT.